Listed below are T cell receptor beta chains from one sample, sequenced in a study of blood T cell repertoires in COVID-19. Profiled with immunoSEQ multiplex PCR; TCRdb holds only in-frame clones, not every one. The data show 200,000 or so clones, with less than 90% seen just once and about 2.6% held by the top ten. The sequencing sample was made of PBMCs or T cells enriched from blood (not recorded which). The receptors come from a woman aged 30 to 39 who had recovered from COVID-19. Each CDR3 is given with its conserved first and last residue. D genes are given only for firm matches.

V gene: TRBV7-9
CDR3 length: 13
D gene: .
J gene: TRBJ1-1
CDR3 protein: CASSLAGDTEAFF
CDR3 DNA: TGTGCCAGCAGCTTAGCAGGGGACACTGAAGCTTTCTTT

V gene: TRBV18
CDR3 length: 15
D gene: TRBD1
J gene: TRBJ2-3
CDR3 protein: CASSPYRGSTDTQYF
CDR3 DNA: TGTGCCAGCTCACCGTACAGGGGTAGCACAGATACGCAGTATTTT

V gene: TRBV6-1
CDR3 length: 16
D gene: .
J gene: TRBJ1-2
CDR3 protein: CASSAYSTNPGYGYTF
CDR3 DNA: TGTGCCAGCAGTGCCTACAGCACGAATCCAGGCTATGGCTACACCTTC

V gene: TRBV19
CDR3 length: 16
D gene: .
J gene: TRBJ2-3
CDR3 protein: CASSPARRGSTDTQYF
CDR3 DNA: TGTGCCAGTAGTCCCGCCAGGCGGGGTAGCACAGATACGCAGTATTTT

V gene: TRBV12-3/TRBV12-4
CDR3 length: 13
D gene: .
J gene: TRBJ2-5
CDR3 protein: CASSMTARETQYF
CDR3 DNA: TGTGCCAGCAGTATGACAGCAAGGGAGACCCAGTACTTC

V gene: TRBV3-1/TRBV3-2
CDR3 length: 13
D gene: .
J gene: TRBJ2-3
CDR3 protein: CASSPELADTQYF
CDR3 DNA: TGTGCCAGCAGCCCAGAACTAGCAGATACGCAGTATTTT

V gene: TRBV5-1
CDR3 length: 16
D gene: .
J gene: TRBJ2-4
CDR3 protein: CASSDVWGVHKNIQYF
CDR3 DNA: TGCGCCAGCAGCGACGTCTGGGGAGTCCACAAAAACATTCAGTACTTC

V gene: TRBV5-1
CDR3 length: 16
D gene: TRBD1
J gene: TRBJ1-3
CDR3 protein: CASSRTGTGLTNTIYF
CDR3 DNA: TGCGCCAGCAGCAGGACCGGGACAGGGTTAACAAACACCATATATTTT

V gene: TRBV5-4
CDR3 length: 14
D gene: .
J gene: TRBJ2-5
CDR3 protein: CASSLRGTPETQYF
CDR3 DNA: TGTGCCAGCAGCTTGCGGGGTACCCCGGAGACCCAGTACTTC

V gene: TRBV29-1
CDR3 length: 15
D gene: .
J gene: TRBJ2-5
CDR3 protein: CSVEAAAAWEETQYF
CDR3 DNA: TGCAGCGTTGAAGCCGCGGCAGCGTGGGAAGAGACCCAGTACTTC

V gene: TRBV7-3
CDR3 length: 15
D gene: .
J gene: TRBJ1-6
CDR3 protein: CASSLAGLPSSPLHF
CDR3 DNA: TGTGCCAGCAGCTTAGCAGGGCTCCCAAGCTCACCCCTCCACTTT

V gene: TRBV7-9
CDR3 length: 14
D gene: .
J gene: TRBJ1-5
CDR3 protein: CASSPLLFDQPQHF
CDR3 DNA: TGTGCCAGCAGCCCCCTGTTGTTCGATCAGCCCCAGCATTTT

V gene: TRBV4-1
CDR3 length: 13
D gene: .
J gene: TRBJ1-2
CDR3 protein: CASSHTLQAVHTF
CDR3 DNA: TGCGCCAGCAGCCATACGTTACAGGCCGTTCACACCTTC

V gene: TRBV7-3
CDR3 length: 12
D gene: TRBD1
J gene: TRBJ2-1
CDR3 protein: CASSGNRGSPLF
CDR3 DNA: TGTGCCAGCAGCGGGAACAGGGGGTCTCCTCTCTTC

V gene: TRBV7-2
CDR3 length: 14
D gene: TRBD1
J gene: TRBJ1-2
CDR3 protein: CASSSQGIPGGYTF
CDR3 DNA: TGTGCCAGCAGCTCACAGGGGATTCCAGGTGGCTACACCTTC

V gene: TRBV27
CDR3 length: 14
D gene: TRBD1
J gene: TRBJ2-4
CDR3 protein: CASSPSTGSNIQYF
CDR3 DNA: TGTGCCAGCAGTCCCTCGACAGGGTCGAACATTCAGTACTTC

V gene: TRBV6-2/TRBV6-3
CDR3 length: 15
D gene: .
J gene: TRBJ1-1
CDR3 protein: CASSYTWGVNTEAFF
CDR3 DNA: TGTGCCAGCAGTTATACCTGGGGGGTGAACACTGAAGCTTTCTTT

V gene: TRBV5-1
CDR3 length: 15
D gene: .
J gene: TRBJ2-3
CDR3 protein: CASSLPGGLRDTQYF
CDR3 DNA: TGCGCCAGCAGCTTGCCGGGGGGCCTGAGAGATACGCAGTATTTT

V gene: TRBV11-2
CDR3 length: 15
D gene: .
J gene: TRBJ1-4
CDR3 protein: CASSPWTARNEKLFF
CDR3 DNA: TGTGCCAGCAGCCCCTGGACAGCCCGTAATGAAAAACTGTTTTTT

V gene: TRBV6-5
CDR3 length: 13
D gene: TRBD1
J gene: TRBJ2-7
CDR3 protein: CASTGTGLHEQYF
CDR3 DNA: TGTGCCAGCACCGGGACAGGGCTCCACGAGCAGTACTTC